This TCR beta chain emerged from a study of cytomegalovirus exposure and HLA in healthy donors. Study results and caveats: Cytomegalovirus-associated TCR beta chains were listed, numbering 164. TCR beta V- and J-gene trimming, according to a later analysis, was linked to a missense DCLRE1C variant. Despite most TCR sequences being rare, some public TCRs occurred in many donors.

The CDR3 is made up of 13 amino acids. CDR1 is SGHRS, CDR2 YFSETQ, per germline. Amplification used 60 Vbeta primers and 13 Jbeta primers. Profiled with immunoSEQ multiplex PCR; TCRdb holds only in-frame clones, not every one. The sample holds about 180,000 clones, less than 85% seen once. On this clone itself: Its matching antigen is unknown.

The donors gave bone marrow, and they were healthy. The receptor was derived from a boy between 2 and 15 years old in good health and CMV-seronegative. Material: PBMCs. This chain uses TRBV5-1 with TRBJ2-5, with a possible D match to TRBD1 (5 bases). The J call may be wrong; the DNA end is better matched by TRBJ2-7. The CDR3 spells CASSLVQGYEQYF. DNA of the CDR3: TGCGCCAGCAGCTTGGTTCAGGGCTACGAGCAGTACTTC.